These T cell receptor beta chains were read from a single sample in a study of graft-versus-host responses after intestinal transplantation. Repertoires were generated with immunoSEQ multiplex PCR, while TCRdb's copy carries only in-frame clones and drops some. Among about 120,000 clones, approximately 92% were seen once, and the ten largest hold roughly 0.12%. Their cognate antigens are unknown. Specimen: unstimulated CD4+ T cells sorted from spleen or lymph node cells, collected before intestinal transplant. These receptors were obtained from a human donor who received an intestinal transplant. The CDR3 runs from the conserved cysteine through the conserved F or W. For some rows the clone size is stated as once, few or many, or as a class when expanded; others skip it.

abundance	v_gene	CDR3aa
-	TRBV28	CASSQTDEAFF
-	TRBV5-1	CASSLAGKETQYF
-	TRBV7-9	CASSLSRARRSGELFF
-	TRBV9	CASSVGGSGRGTDTQYF
once	TRBV25-1	CASSETGGSYGYTF
-	TRBV9	CASSVFLNTEAFF
-	TRBV7-6	CASSLTGQGTDTQYF
-	TRBV19	CASRGSRDQTEAFF
-	TRBV5-1	CASSGDARGSGYTF
-	TRBV6-1	CASSPNHLGTDTQYF
-	TRBV19	CASSFMSGHEQYF